This entry features one TCR beta chain sequence. What it recognizes is unknown. This sample was taken from a study of T cell responses to AZD1222 COVID-19 vaccine. Study results and limitations: Repertoires were obtained solely post-peak T cell response. Mostly white British, mostly female donors; authors suggested clonal diversity may be underestimated.

The CDR3 length is 11 residues. V shed 8 bases and J shed 6 bases, with 7 bases lying between them. Germline CDR1 is SEHNR and CDR2 is FQNEAQ (reference sequence). Libraries were prepared by immunoSEQ multiplex PCR; TCRdb keeps only in-frame clonotypes and omits some of them. The table includes about 90,000 clones, roughly 90% detected once. Second-dose intervals of approximately 4 or approximately 12 weeks were pooled. V is TRBV7-9 and J is TRBJ2-2; D is perhaps TRBD1 or TRBD2 (5 bases each). This receptor was taken from an adult who received the AZD1222 COVID-19 vaccine. The sequencing here drew on peripheral blood, taken 28 days after the second AZD1222 dose. CDR3: CASEGPGELFF. CDR3 DNA sequence: TGTGCCAGCGAGGGACCCGGGGAGCTGTTTTTT. Complete variable domain (other parts from reference TRBV7-9 and TRBJ2-2): DTGVSQNPRHKITKRGQNVTFRCDPISEHNRLYWYRQTLGQGPEFLTYFQNEAQLEKSRLLSDRFSAERPKGSFSTLEIQRTEQGDSAMYLCASEGPGELFFGEGSRLTVL.